This T cell receptor beta chain was documented in a study of cytomegalovirus exposure and HLA in healthy donors. In the study overall: An earlier analysis identified approximately 120 million unique TCR beta sequences in 150 million to 200 million T cells.

PCR primers comprised 60 Vbeta and 13 Jbeta primers. Profiled with immunoSEQ multiplex PCR; TCRdb holds only in-frame clones, not every one. The profile shows 120,000 or so clones, less than 75% of them singletons. Per germline, CDR1 MDHEN and CDR2 SYDVKM. Between the trimmed V and J ends, which lost 6 bases and 2 bases, there was a span of 9 bases. The CDR3 has 13 amino acids. Study findings and constraints: CMV antigen specificity was confirmed in vitro for three CMV-associated chains. Immune exposure information available was restricted to CMV serostatus. Most TCR sequences showed up rarely, but some public TCRs showed up in many donors.

In this sample, this clone turned up a few times. Its antigen is not identified. The V and J genes are TRBV28 and TRBJ2-3, with a possible D match to TRBD2 (6 bases). The clonotype comes from a woman between 35 and 50 years old in good health and CMV-seronegative. The sequenced material came from PBMCs. The chain's CDR3 is CASSRGSTDTQYF. The CDR3 coding sequence is TGTGCCAGCAGCCGGGGGTCCACAGATACGCAGTATTTT.